The clone carrying this T cell receptor (beta chain) was recorded at least ten times. Relying on iRepertoire HTBI primers and Arm-PCR of CDR3 regions, the team built TCR beta libraries. TCRdb fed the multiplex PCR reads into MiXCR, producing one record per CDR3 protein. Here the sample spans 300,000 to 400,000 distinct CDR3 sequences, around 15% being singletons. The time point denotes: newly diagnosed GD, antithyroid drugs for less than 3 months. Preparation of the TCR library used RNA extracted from PBMCs. This sample is part of a study of regulatory T cells in long-lasting Graves disease. This sample also belongs to another study, concerning T cells in Graves' hyperthyroidism and ophthalmopathy.

The source material was peripheral blood mononuclear cells (PBMCs), sampled at new diagnosis, from a patient treated with antithyroid drugs. This TCR derives from a man aged 35-49 years with Graves disease.

This CDR3 reads CASSLFRGSDTGELFF. DNA for the CDR3: TGTGCCAGCAGTTTATTCAGGGGGTCGGACACCGGGGAGCTGTTTTTT. The chain is built from TRBV28 and TRBJ2-2; 7 nucleotides agree with TRBD1. The CDR3 extends over 16 amino acids. The V gene end was trimmed by 1 base and the J gene end by 3 bases; junction bases not matched to a gene: 5. Germline loops: CDR1 MDHEN, CDR2 SYDVKM.